The subject of this entry is one TCR beta chain. The antigen is unknown. At one end the junction does not follow the germline gene, possibly because of a read error. The data were taken from a study of identical twins' blood T cells. Findings of the study overall: Twin similarity might stem from environmental factors, not only genetics.

TCRdb re-called the 5' RACE reads with MiXCR, one entry per CDR3 protein. The table lists a few hundred thousand distinct CDR3 sequences, roughly 27% of them singletons, with about 6% in the top ten. This CDR3 is 15 amino acids long. This sequence joins TRBV12-3 or TRBV12-4 and TRBJ2-1; either TRBD1 or TRBD2 may supply D (6 bases each). Sequenced input: PBMCs. The origin of this receptor is a woman aged 18-49 years in good health. The CDR3 nucleotides read TGTGCCAGCAATATCAAGGGGGGTAGTTTGAATGAGCAGTTATTC. Protein sequence: CASNIKGGSLNEQLF.